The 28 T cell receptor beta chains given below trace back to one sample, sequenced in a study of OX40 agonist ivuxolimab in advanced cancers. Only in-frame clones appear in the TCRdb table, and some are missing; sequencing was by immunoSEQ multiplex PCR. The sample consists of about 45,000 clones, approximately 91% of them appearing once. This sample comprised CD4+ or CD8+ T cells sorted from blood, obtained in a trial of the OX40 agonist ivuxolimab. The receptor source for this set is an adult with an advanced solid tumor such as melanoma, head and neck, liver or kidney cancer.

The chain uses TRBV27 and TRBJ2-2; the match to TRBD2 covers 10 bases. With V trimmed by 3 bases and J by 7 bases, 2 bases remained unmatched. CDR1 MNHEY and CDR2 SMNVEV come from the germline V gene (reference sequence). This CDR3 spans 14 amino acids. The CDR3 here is CASSLASGSGELFF. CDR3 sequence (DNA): TGTGCCAGCAGTTTGGCTAGCGGGAGCGGGGAGCTGTTTTTT.

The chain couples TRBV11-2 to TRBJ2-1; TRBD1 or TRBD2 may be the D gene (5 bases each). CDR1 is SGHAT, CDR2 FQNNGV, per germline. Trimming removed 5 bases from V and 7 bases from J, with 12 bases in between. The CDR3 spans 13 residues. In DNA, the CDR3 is TGTGCCAGCAGCCCGGGGCCGGGAAATGAGCAGTTCTTC. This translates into CASSPGPGNEQFF.

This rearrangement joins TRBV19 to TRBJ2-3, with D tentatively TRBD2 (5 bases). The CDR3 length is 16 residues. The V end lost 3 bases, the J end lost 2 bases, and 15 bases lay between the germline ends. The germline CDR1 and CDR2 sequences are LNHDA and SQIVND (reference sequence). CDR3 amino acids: CASSMIYGVHTDTQYF. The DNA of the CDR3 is TGTGCCAGTAGTATGATTTACGGGGTTCACACAGATACGCAGTATTTT.

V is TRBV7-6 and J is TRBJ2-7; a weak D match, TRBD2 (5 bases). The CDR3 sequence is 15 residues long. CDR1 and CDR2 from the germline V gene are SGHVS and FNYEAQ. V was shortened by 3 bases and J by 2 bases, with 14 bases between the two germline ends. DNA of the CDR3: TGTGCCAGCAGCTTCTCCGAGACGGGAACCTACGAGCAGTACTTC. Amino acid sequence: CASSFSETGTYEQYF.

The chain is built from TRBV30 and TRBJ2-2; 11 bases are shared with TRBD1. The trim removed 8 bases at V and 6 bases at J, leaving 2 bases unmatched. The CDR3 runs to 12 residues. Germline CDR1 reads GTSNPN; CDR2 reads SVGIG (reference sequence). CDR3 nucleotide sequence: TGTGCCGGGACAGGGGGGTCCGGGGAGCTGTTTTTT. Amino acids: CAGTGGSGELFF.

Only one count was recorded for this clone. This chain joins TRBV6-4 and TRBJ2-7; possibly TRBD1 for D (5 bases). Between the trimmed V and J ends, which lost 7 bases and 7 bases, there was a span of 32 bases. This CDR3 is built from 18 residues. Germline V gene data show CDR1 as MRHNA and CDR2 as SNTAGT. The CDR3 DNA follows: TGTGCCAGCATTCATACGTTTCTAGGCGACTCAGGGAAGGGGGAGCAGTACTTC. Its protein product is CASIHTFLGDSGKGEQYF.

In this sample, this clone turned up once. For the CDR3, the DNA is TGTGCCAGCAGACCAGGGCACCCAACTAATGAAAAACTGTTTTTT. Translating gives CASRPGHPTNEKLFF. The genes are TRBV6-6 and TRBJ1-4, with TRBD1 as a possible D gene (5 bases). Germline assignment: CDR1 MNHNY and CDR2 SVGAGI (reference sequence). Trimming took off 6 bases at V and 0 bases at J, with 11 bases between the two ends. The CDR3 totals 15 residues.

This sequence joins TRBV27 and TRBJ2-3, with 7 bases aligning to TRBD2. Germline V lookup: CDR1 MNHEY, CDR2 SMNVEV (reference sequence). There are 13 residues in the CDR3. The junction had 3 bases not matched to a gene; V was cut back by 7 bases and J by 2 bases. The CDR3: CASKLAATDTQYF. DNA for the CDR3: TGTGCCAGCAAGCTAGCGGCCACAGATACGCAGTATTTT.

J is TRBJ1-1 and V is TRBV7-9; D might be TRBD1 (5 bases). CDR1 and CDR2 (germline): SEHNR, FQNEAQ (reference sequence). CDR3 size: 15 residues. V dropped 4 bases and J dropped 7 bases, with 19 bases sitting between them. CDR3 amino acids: CASSSPGTGVNEAFF. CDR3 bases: TGTGCCAGCAGCTCCCCCGGGACGGGGGTGAATGAAGCTTTCTTT.

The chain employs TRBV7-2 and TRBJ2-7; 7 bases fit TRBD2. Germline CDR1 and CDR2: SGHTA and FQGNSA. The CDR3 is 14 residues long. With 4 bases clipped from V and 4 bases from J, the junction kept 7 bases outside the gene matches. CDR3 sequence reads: CASSSPGLSYEQYF. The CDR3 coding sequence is TGTGCCAGCAGCTCCCCGGGACTATCGTACGAGCAGTACTTC.

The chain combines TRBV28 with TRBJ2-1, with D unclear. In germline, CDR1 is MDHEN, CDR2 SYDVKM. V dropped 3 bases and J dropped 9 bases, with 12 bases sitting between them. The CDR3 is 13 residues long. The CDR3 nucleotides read TGTGCCAGCAGTTTTAGGTTAGAAAGTGAGCAGTTCTTC. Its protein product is CASSFRLESEQFF.

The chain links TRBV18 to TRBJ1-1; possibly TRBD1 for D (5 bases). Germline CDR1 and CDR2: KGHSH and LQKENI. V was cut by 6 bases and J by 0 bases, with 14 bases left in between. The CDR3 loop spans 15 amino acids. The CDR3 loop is CASSYLWGLNTEAFF. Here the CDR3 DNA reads TGTGCCAGCTCGTACCTTTGGGGCTTGAACACTGAAGCTTTCTTT.

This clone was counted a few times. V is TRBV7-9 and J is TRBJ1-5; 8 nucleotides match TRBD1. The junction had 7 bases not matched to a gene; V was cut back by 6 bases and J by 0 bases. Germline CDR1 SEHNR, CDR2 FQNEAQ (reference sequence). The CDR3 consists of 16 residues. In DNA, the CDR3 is TGTGCCAGCAGTTGGCGACAGGGGTATAGCAATCAGCCCCAGCATTTT. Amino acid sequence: CASSWRQGYSNQPQHF.

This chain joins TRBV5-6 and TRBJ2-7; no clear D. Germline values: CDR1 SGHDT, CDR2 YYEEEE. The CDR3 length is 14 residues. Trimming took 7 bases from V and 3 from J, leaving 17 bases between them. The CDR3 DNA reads TGTGCCAGCTTAGGCGCGCGCGGAAACTACGAGCAGTACTTC. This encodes CASLGARGNYEQYF.

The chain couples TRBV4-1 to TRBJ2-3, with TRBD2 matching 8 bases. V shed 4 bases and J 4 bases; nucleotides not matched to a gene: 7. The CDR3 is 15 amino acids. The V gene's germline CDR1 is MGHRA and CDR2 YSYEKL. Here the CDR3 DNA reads TGCGCCAGCAGCCCATCACCGACTAGCGCAGATACGCAGTATTTT. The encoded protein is CASSPSPTSADTQYF.

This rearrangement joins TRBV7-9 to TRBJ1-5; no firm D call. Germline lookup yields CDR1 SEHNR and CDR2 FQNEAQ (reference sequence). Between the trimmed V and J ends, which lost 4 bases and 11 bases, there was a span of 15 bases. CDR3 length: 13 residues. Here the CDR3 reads CASSSDIARAQHF. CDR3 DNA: TGTGCCAGCAGCTCAGACATAGCAAGAGCCCAGCATTTT. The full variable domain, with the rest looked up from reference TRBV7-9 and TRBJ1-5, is DTGVSQNPRHKITKRGQNVTFRCDPISEHNRLYWYRQTLGQGPEFLTYFQNEAQLEKSRLLSDRFSAERPKGSFSTLEIQRTEQGDSAMYLCASSSDIARAQHFGDGTRLSIL.

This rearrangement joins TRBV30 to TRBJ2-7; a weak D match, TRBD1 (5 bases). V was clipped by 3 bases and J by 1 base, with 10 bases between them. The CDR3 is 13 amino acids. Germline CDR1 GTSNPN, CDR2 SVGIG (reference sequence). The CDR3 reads CAWRGDGSYEQYF. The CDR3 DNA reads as TGTGCCTGGAGAGGGGATGGGTCCTACGAGCAGTACTTC.

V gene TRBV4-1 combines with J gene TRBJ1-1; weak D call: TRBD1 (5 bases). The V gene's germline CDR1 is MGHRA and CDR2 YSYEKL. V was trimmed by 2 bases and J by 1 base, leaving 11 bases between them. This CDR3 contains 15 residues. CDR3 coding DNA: TGCGCCAGCAGCCAAACTTGGGGCCCGAACACTGAAGCTTTCTTT. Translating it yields CASSQTWGPNTEAFF.

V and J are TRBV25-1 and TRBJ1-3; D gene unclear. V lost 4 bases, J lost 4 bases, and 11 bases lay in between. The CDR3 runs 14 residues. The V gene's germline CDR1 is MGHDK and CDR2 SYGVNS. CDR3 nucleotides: TGTGCCAGCAGTGGGCTCACGGGGGGAAACACCATATATTTT. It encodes CASSGLTGGNTIYF.

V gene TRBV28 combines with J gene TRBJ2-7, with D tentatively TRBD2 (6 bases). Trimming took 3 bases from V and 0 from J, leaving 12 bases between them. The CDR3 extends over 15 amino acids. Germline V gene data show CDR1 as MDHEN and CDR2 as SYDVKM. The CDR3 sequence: CASSLGGTLSYEQYF. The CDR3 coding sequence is TGTGCCAGCAGTTTGGGCGGGACGCTCTCCTACGAGCAGTACTTC.

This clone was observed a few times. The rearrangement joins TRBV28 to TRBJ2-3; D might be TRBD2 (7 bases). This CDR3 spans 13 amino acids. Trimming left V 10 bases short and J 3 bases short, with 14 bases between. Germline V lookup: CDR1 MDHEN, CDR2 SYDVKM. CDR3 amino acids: CATWGGGTDTQYF. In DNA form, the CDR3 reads TGTGCCACTTGGGGAGGGGGTACAGATACGCAGTATTTT.

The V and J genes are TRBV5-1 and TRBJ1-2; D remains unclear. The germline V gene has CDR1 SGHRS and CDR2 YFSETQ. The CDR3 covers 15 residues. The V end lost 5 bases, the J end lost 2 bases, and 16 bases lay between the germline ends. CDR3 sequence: CASRPAALGNYGYTF. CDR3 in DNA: TGCGCCAGCAGACCAGCGGCGCTGGGCAACTATGGCTACACCTTC.

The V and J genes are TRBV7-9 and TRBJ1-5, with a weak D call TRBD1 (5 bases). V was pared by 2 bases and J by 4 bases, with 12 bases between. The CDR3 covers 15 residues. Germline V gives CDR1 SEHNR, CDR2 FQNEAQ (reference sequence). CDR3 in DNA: TGTGCCAGCAGCTTAAGCGGCGGGGGGAATCAGCCCCAGCATTTT. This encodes CASSLSGGGNQPQHF. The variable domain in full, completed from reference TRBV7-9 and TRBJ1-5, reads DTGVSQNPRHKITKRGQNVTFRCDPISEHNRLYWYRQTLGQGPEFLTYFQNEAQLEKSRLLSDRFSAERPKGSFSTLEIQRTEQGDSAMYLCASSLSGGGNQPQHFGDGTRLSIL.

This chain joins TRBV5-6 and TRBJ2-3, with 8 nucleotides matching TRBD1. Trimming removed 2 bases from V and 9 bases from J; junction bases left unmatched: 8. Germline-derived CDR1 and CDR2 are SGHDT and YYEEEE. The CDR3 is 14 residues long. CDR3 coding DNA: TGTGCCAGCAGCTTAACCCAGGGACAGGAAACGCAGTATTTT. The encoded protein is CASSLTQGQETQYF.

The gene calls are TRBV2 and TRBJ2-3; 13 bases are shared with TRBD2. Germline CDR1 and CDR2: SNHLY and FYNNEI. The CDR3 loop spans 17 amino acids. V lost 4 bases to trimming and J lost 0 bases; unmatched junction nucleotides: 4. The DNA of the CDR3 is TGTGCCAGCAGTGGCGGACTAGCGGGGGCCAGCACAGATACGCAGTATTTT. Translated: CASSGGLAGASTDTQYF. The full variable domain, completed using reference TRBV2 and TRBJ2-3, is EPEVTQTPSHQVTQMGQEVILRCVPISNHLYFYWYRQILGQKVEFLVSFYNNEISEKSEIFDDQFSVERPDGSNFTLKIRSTKLEDSAMYFCASSGGLAGASTDTQYFGPGTRLTVL.

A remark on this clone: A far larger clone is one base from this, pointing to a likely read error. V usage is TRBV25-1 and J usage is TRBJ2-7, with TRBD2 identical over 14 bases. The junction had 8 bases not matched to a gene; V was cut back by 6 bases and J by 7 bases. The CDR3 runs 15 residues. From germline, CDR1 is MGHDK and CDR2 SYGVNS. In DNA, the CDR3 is TGTGCCAGCAGCTTGGGACTAGCGGGGGCGGGGGAGCAGTACTTC. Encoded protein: CASSLGLAGAGEQYF.

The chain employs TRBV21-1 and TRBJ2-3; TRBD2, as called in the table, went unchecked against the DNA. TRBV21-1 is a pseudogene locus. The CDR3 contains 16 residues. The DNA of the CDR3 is TGTGCCAGCATGTGCGGGGGGACCAATGGCACAGATACGCAGTATTTT. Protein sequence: CASMCGGTNGTDTQYF.

CDR3 nucleotide sequence: TGTGCCAGCAGCTTCCTCGGGACTAGCAACTACGAGCAGTACTTC. Residues: CASSFLGTSNYEQYF. J is TRBJ2-7 and V is TRBV5-6, with 9 bases fitting TRBD2. The CDR3 runs to 15 residues. Germline trimming cut 2 bases from V and 3 bases from J; bases unmatched to any gene: 6. Germline V gene data show CDR1 as SGHDT and CDR2 as YYEEEE. The full variable domain, completed using reference TRBV5-6 and TRBJ2-7, is DAGVTQSPTHLIKTRGQQVTLRCSPKSGHDTVSWYQQALGQGPQFIFQYYEEEERQRGNFPDRFSGHQFPNYSSELNVNALLLGDSALYLCASSFLGTSNYEQYFGPGTRLTVT.